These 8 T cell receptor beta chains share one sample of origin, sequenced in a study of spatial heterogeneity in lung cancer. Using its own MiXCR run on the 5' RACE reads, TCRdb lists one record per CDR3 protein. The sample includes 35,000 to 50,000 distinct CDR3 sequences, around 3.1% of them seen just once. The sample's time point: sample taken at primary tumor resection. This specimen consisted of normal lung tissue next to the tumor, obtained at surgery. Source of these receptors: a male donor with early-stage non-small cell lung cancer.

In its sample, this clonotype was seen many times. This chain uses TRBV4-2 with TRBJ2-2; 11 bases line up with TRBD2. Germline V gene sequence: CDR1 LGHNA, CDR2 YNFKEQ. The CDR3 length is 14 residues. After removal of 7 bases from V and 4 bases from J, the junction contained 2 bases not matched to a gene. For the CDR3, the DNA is TGTGCCAGCAAACTAGCGGGGGTCACCGGGGAGCTGTTTTTT. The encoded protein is CASKLAGVTGELFF.

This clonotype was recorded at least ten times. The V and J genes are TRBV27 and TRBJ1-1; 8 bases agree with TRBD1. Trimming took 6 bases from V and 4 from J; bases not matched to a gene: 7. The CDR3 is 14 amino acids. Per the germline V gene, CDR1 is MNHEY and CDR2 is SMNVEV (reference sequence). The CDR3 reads CASRSTGAITEAFF. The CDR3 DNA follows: TGTGCCAGCAGATCGACAGGGGCGATCACTGAAGCTTTCTTT.

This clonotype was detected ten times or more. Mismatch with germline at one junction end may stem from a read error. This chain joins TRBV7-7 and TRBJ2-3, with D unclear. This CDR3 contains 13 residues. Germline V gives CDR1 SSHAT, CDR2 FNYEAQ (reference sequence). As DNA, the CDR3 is TGTGCTAGCAGCCCCTCTAGGGCAGATACGCAGTATTTT. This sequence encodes CASSPSRADTQYF.

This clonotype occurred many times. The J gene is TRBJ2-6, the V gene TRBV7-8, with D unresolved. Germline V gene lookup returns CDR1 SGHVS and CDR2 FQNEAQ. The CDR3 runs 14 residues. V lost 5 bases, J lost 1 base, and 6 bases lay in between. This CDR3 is CASSLSSGANVLTF. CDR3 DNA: TGTGCCAGCAGCCTGTCTTCTGGGGCCAACGTCCTGACTTTC.

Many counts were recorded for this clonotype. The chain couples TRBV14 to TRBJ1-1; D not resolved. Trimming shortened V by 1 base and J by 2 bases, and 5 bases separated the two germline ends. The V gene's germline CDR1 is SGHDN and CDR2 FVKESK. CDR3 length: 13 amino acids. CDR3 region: CASSQALNTEAFF. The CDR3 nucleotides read TGTGCCAGCAGCCAAGCCCTAAACACTGAAGCTTTCTTT.

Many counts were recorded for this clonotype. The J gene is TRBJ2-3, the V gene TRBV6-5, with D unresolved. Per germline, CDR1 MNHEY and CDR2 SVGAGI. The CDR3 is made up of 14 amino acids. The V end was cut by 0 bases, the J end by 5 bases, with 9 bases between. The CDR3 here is CASSYSGSEDTQYF. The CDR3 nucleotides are TGTGCCAGCAGTTACTCGGGCTCTGAAGATACGCAGTATTTT.

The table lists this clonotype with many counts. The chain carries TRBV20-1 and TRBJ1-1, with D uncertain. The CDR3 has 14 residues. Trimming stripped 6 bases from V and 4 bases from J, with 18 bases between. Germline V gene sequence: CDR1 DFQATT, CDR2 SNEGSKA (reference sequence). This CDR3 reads CSAGRTLSSTEAFF. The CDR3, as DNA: TGCAGTGCAGGTCGGACGCTATCGAGCACTGAAGCTTTCTTT.

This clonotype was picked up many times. Here the CDR3 reads CSAAGTGSFEQYF. The CDR3 nucleotides read TGCAGTGCTGCCGGGACAGGGTCTTTCGAGCAGTACTTC. The chain employs TRBV20-1 and TRBJ2-7, with 9 bases aligning to TRBD1. This CDR3 comprises 13 residues. Trimming removed 5 bases from V and 6 bases from J; junction bases left unmatched: 8. Germline V gene lookup returns CDR1 DFQATT and CDR2 SNEGSKA (reference sequence).